This is a list of T cell receptor beta chains from one sample in a study of T cells in Graves' hyperthyroidism and ophthalmopathy. TCRdb reprocessed the multiplex PCR reads with MiXCR, giving one entry per CDR3 protein. The table has roughly 40,000 distinct CDR3 sequences, roughly half seen once. Sequenced: blood. These receptors all stem from a man aged 40-49 years with Graves' ophthalmopathy. CDR3s include the opening cysteine and the closing phenylalanine or tryptophan. The D gene is left open where the match is weak. The size entry is marked missing in some rows and otherwise reads once, few, many or a size class.

abundance,v_gene,j_gene,d_gene,CDR3aa,CDR3nt
many,TRBV20-1,TRBJ2-3,-,CSARSPVTDTQYF,TGCAGTGCTAGATCCCCCGTCACAGATACGCAGTATTTT
many,TRBV7-8,TRBJ2-7,TRBD2,CASNPLAGPSYEQYF,TGTGCCAGCAACCCTTTAGCGGGGCCCTCCTACGAGCAGTACTTC
many,TRBV20-1,TRBJ1-5,TRBD1,CSAWGQGVGDSNQPQHF,TGCAGTGCTTGGGGACAGGGTGTGGGGGATAGCAATCAGCCCCAGCATTTT
-,TRBV6-4,TRBJ2-3,TRBD2,CASSVAGEGDTQYF,TGTGCCAGCAGTGTAGCGGGAGAGGGAGATACGCAGTATTTT
once,TRBV6-5,TRBJ1-1,TRBD1,CASRGQGTEAFF,TGTGCCAGCAGGGGACAGGGCACTGAAGCTTTCTTT
-,TRBV24-1,TRBJ2-5,TRBD1,CATSDPGTGGMETQYF,TGTGCCACCAGTGACCCCGGGACAGGGGGCATGGAGACCCAGTACTTC
-,TRBV10-3,TRBJ2-7,TRBD2,CATSGSGYEQYF,TGTGCCACCAGCGGGAGTGGATACGAGCAGTACTTC
few,TRBV4-1,TRBJ2-1,TRBD2,CASSQGVMGLAGGSSYNEQFF,TGCGCCAGCAGCCAAGGGGTTATGGGACTAGCGGGAGGAAGCTCCTACAATGAGCAGTTCTTC
many,TRBV9,TRBJ2-7,-,CASSARGGSSYEQYF,TGTGCCAGCAGCGCCCGAGGGGGAAGCTCCTACGAGCAGTACTTC
-,TRBV14,TRBJ2-1,TRBD2,CASSLLAGDHFYNEQFF,TGTGCCAGCAGCCTCCTAGCGGGGGACCATTTCTACAATGAGCAGTTCTTC
medium-sized,TRBV29-1,TRBJ2-2,-,CSVAFTGELFF,TGCAGCGTTGCTTTCACCGGGGAGCTGTTTTTT
-,TRBV5-1,TRBJ1-5,-,CASSVDSNEPQHF,TGCGCTAGCAGCGTGGACTCCAATGAGCCCCAGCATTTT
-,TRBV20-1,TRBJ2-1,TRBD2,CSATQHLAGGDEQFF,TGCAGTGCTACGCAGCACCTAGCGGGGGGCGATGAGCAGTTCTTC
-,TRBV2,TRBJ2-7,-,CASSVVRGAGVDEQYF,TGTGCCAGCAGCGTCGTCAGGGGGGCAGGGGTCGACGAGCAGTACTTC
many,TRBV7-8,TRBJ2-1,TRBD1,CASSPALRDRVANEQFF,TGTGCCAGCAGCCCAGCGCTGAGGGACAGGGTGGCGAATGAGCAGTTCTTC
-,TRBV10-2,TRBJ2-1,TRBD1,CASSEGDRVYNEQFF,TGCGCCAGCAGTGAGGGGGACAGGGTATACAATGAGCAGTTCTTC
many,TRBV7-8,TRBJ2-3,-,CASSPHRKDTQYF,TGTGCCAGCAGCCCGCACAGAAAAGATACGCAGTATTTT
-,TRBV20-1,TRBJ1-2,-,CSAREDRSLDGYTF,TGCAGTGCTAGAGAGGACAGATCCCTAGATGGCTACACCTTC
-,TRBV20-1,TRBJ1-1,-,CSALWRLAATEAFF,TGCAGTGCCCTCTGGAGGCTAGCGGCCACTGAGGCTTTCTTT
-,TRBV6-5,TRBJ1-1,-,CASWGPRGAFF,TGTGCCAGTTGGGGGCCTAGAGGAGCTTTCTTT
-,TRBV20-1,TRBJ1-2,TRBD1,CSAGQDAF,TGCAGTGCCGGACAGGACGCCTTC
-,TRBV7-9,TRBJ1-3,-,CASSLNTIYF,TGTGCCAGCAGCCTTAATACCATATATTTT